This is a list of T cell receptor beta chains from one sample in a study of T cells after yellow fever vaccination. MiXCR, applied by TCRdb to the 5' RACE reads, yields one record per CDR3 protein. The sample lists under 600,000 distinct CDR3 sequences; just over 20% were seen once. The sequencing here drew on PBMCs, taken about 20 days after the first yellow fever vaccination. The receptor set was obtained from a man aged 18-30 years who received the YFV17D yellow fever vaccine. The CDR3 runs from the conserved cysteine through the conserved F or W. D genes are given only for firm matches. Rows may omit the clone size; those that give it use once, few, many or a size class.

V	J	D	size	CDR3	DNA
TRBV6-2/TRBV6-3	TRBJ1-2	.	few	CATETAATNYGYTF	TGTGCCACCGAGACAGCCGCGACCAACTATGGCTACACCTTC
TRBV11-2	TRBJ1-4	TRBD1	few	CASSGIRTGNEKLFF	TGTGCCAGCAGCGGAATAAGGACAGGAAATGAAAAACTGTTTTTT
TRBV20-1	TRBJ1-3	.	few	CSATPDRAGNTIYF	TGCAGTGCTACCCCAGACCGGGCCGGAAACACCATATATTTT
TRBV12-3/TRBV12-4	TRBJ2-1	TRBD1	few	CASSFTGQGYNEQFF	TGTGCCAGCAGTTTTACGGGACAGGGGTACAATGAGCAGTTCTTC
TRBV11-2	TRBJ1-2	.	.	CASSFWDGGGYTF	TGTGCCAGCAGCTTCTGGGACGGAGGTGGCTACACCTTC
TRBV6-9	TRBJ2-2	.	.	CASSYTRTNTGELFF	TGTGCCAGCAGTTATACCAGGACGAACACCGGGGAGCTGTTTTTT
TRBV12-3/TRBV12-4	TRBJ1-6	.	few	CASSRSPRSPLHF	TGTGCCAGCAGTCGTTCCCCCCGATCACCCCTCCACTTT
TRBV11-3	TRBJ2-3	TRBD2	few	CASSPKWKAGAPDTQYF	TGTGCCAGCAGCCCGAAGTGGAAGGCGGGAGCCCCAGATACGCAGTATTTT
TRBV6-1	TRBJ1-1	.	.	CASANGGRTEAFF	TGTGCCAGCGCTAACGGGGGACGGACTGAAGCTTTCTTT
TRBV5-5	TRBJ2-1	.	.	CASSSQGLIYNEQFF	TGTGCCAGCAGCTCACAAGGACTTATTTACAATGAGCAGTTCTTC
TRBV12-3/TRBV12-4	TRBJ2-4	TRBD1	few	CASRWQGANIQYF	TGTGCCAGCCGCTGGCAGGGGGCAAACATTCAGTACTTC
TRBV5-6	TRBJ1-1	TRBD1	.	CASSSLTGGLVTEAFF	TGTGCCAGCAGCTCGCTGACAGGGGGCTTGGTCACTGAAGCTTTCTTT
TRBV13	TRBJ2-5	TRBD1	.	CASSLVTDRDAETQYF	TGTGCCAGCAGCTTGGTCACGGACAGGGACGCAGAGACCCAGTACTTC
TRBV6-5	TRBJ1-6	.	.	CASSYSVAPGNSPLHF	TGTGCCAGCAGTTACTCGGTGGCACCGGGGAATTCACCCCTCCACTTT
TRBV6-5	TRBJ2-5	.	few	CASSSRSYQETQYF	TGTGCCAGCAGTTCTCGGTCCTACCAAGAGACCCAGTACTTC
TRBV7-2	TRBJ1-5	.	.	CASSLGIGRYSNQPQHF	TGTGCCAGCAGCTTAGGGATCGGCAGGTACAGCAATCAGCCCCAGCATTTT
TRBV30	TRBJ2-6	.	.	CAWSSPWGFGSGANVLTF	TGTGCCTGGAGTTCCCCATGGGGCTTTGGCTCTGGGGCCAACGTCCTGACTTTC
TRBV7-2	TRBJ2-1	TRBD2	.	CASSFTGGPFNEQFF	TGTGCCAGCAGCTTTACGGGGGGGCCGTTCAATGAGCAGTTCTTC
TRBV4-3	TRBJ2-3	TRBD2	many	CASSQSTSGTDTQYF	TGCGCCAGCAGCCAATCGACTAGCGGCACAGATACGCAGTATTTT
TRBV24-1	TRBJ2-3	.	few	CATSDGSSSADTQYF	TGTGCCACCAGTGATGGTAGCTCCTCCGCAGATACGCAGTATTTT
TRBV7-9	TRBJ2-1	.	few	CASSLGARTDEQFF	TGTGCCAGCAGCTTAGGGGCCAGAACGGATGAGCAGTTCTTC
TRBV4-3	TRBJ2-5	TRBD2	few	CASIRLAGGQETQYF	TGCGCCAGCATACGACTAGCGGGGGGTCAAGAGACCCAGTACTTC
TRBV18	TRBJ2-5	TRBD2	.	CASSVRERGIETQYF	TGTGCCAGCTCCGTACGAGAGCGGGGAATAGAGACCCAGTACTTC
TRBV29-1	TRBJ1-2	.	few	CSARGSGDYGYTF	TGCAGCGCCCGTGGTTCCGGGGACTATGGCTACACCTTC
TRBV19	TRBJ2-2	TRBD1	.	CASSPRTGRWGGELFF	TGTGCCAGTAGCCCCAGGACAGGGAGATGGGGCGGGGAGCTGTTTTTT
TRBV4-3	TRBJ2-4	.	.	CASSQDWGTRDLKNIQYF	TGCGCCAGCAGCCAAGATTGGGGGACACGAGACCTCAAAAACATTCAGTACTTC
TRBV10-3	TRBJ2-3	.	.	CAITPGRSTDTQYF	TGTGCCATCACCCCGGGACGGAGCACAGATACGCAGTATTTT
TRBV12-3/TRBV12-4	TRBJ1-1	TRBD1	.	CASTILTGVTEAFF	TGTGCCAGCACCATTCTAACAGGGGTTACTGAAGCTTTCTTT
TRBV12-3/TRBV12-4	TRBJ2-5	.	many	CASSLGGRGTTQYF	TGTGCCAGCAGTTTGGGGGGTAGGGGGACGACCCAGTACTTC
TRBV5-6	TRBJ2-4	TRBD1	.	CASSSDRGNIQYF	TGTGCCAGCAGCTCCGACAGGGGGAACATTCAGTACTTC
TRBV20-1	TRBJ1-1	TRBD1	.	CSAGKGAMNTEAFF	TGCAGTGCCGGAAAGGGGGCCATGAACACTGAAGCTTTCTTT
TRBV25-1	TRBJ2-3	TRBD2	.	CASSELAGGTDTQYF	TGTGCCAGCAGTGAATTAGCGGGGGGCACAGATACGCAGTATTTT
TRBV29-1	TRBJ2-3	.	.	CSARGASTDTQYF	TGCAGCGCGAGGGGGGCTAGCACAGATACGCAGTATTTT
TRBV12-3/TRBV12-4	TRBJ2-3	.	few	CASSTAEGADTQYF	TGTGCCAGCAGTACCGCCGAGGGAGCTGATACGCAGTATTTT
TRBV7-2	TRBJ1-2	.	few	CASYPPGRGDYGYTF	TGTGCCAGCTATCCTCCCGGCCGGGGGGACTATGGCTACACCTTC
TRBV7-9	TRBJ1-1	TRBD1	many	CASSLGDRPNTEAFF	TGTGCCAGCAGCTTAGGGGACAGGCCCAACACTGAAGCTTTCTTT
TRBV5-4	TRBJ2-3	TRBD1	.	CASSGTGGEDTQYF	TGTGCCAGCAGCGGAACAGGGGGCGAAGATACGCAGTATTTT
TRBV3-1	TRBJ2-5	TRBD1	once	CASSQLKGTAKGQETQYF	TGTGCCAGCAGCCAGTTAAAGGGGACAGCGAAAGGCCAAGAGACCCAGTACTTC
TRBV6-5	TRBJ1-5	.	few	CASSFDSYSNQPQHF	TGTGCCAGCAGTTTCGACAGTTATAGCAATCAGCCCCAGCATTTT
TRBV12-3/TRBV12-4	TRBJ2-2	TRBD2	.	CASSLGLAGAGTGELFF	TGTGCCAGCAGTCTGGGACTAGCGGGGGCTGGCACCGGGGAGCTGTTTTTT
TRBV21-1	TRBJ2-7	.	.	CASSTRGTGSVQNGQYF	TGTGCCAGCAGCACCCGGGGAACAGGGTCGGTACAGAACGGGCAGTACTTC
TRBV9	TRBJ2-2	.	.	CASSVAYIPRELFF	TGTGCCAGCAGCGTAGCCTATATCCCCCGGGAGCTGTTTTTT